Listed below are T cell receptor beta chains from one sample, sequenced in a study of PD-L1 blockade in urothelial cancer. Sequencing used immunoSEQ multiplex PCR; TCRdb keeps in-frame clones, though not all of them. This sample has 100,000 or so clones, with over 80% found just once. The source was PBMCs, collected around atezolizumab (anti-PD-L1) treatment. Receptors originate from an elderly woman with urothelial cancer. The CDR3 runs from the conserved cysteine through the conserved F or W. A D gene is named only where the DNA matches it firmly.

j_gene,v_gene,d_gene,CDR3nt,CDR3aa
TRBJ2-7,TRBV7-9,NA,TGTGCCAGCAGCTCAGGCGTGGAAACCTACGAGCAGTACTTC,CASSSGVETYEQYF
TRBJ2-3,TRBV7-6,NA,TGTGCCAGCATCCCGTCGGCGGGCCGCACAGATACGCAGTATTTT,CASIPSAGRTDTQYF
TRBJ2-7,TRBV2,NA,TGTGCCAACAGGCGCGGCGGAGAATACGAGCAGTACTTC,CANRRGGEYEQYF
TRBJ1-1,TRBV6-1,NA,TGTGCCAATTCCAGGGATAGCCCAAGTAACACTGAAGCTTTCTTT,CANSRDSPSNTEAFF
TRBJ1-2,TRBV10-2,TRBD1,TGCGCCAGCAGTGAACCAGGGGGCTTTGGCTACACCTTC,CASSEPGGFGYTF
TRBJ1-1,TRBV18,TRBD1,TGTGCCAGCTCCCGAGGACAGGGAAACACTGAAGCTTTCTTT,CASSRGQGNTEAFF
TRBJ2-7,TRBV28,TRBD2,TGTGCCAGCAAAGGGCTAGCGGAAACCTACGAGCAGTACTTC,CASKGLAETYEQYF
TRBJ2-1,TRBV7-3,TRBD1,TGTGCCAGCAGCTCGGGACAGGGGTCCTACAATGAGCAGTTCTTC,CASSSGQGSYNEQFF
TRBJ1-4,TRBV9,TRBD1,TGTGCCAGCAGCGTAGACAGGGGGCTAAGTGAAAAACTGTTTTTT,CASSVDRGLSEKLFF
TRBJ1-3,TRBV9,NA,TGTGCCAGCAGCGTAGGAGCAGGATCTGGAAACACCATATATTTT,CASSVGAGSGNTIYF
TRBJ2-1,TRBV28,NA,TGTGCCAGCAGTTTAGCGGATAACAATGAGCAGTTCTTC,CASSLADNNEQFF
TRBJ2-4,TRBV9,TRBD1,TGTGCCAGCTGCCGGGACAGGGGAGACATTCAGTACTTC,CASCRDRGDIQYF
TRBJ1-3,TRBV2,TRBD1,TGTGCCAGCAGTGAAACAGGGGTTGGAAACACCATATATTTT,CASSETGVGNTIYF